This T cell receptor (beta chain) originates from a study of OX40 agonist ivuxolimab in advanced cancers. Across the study: In this cohort, patients received ivuxolimab, an agonistic anti-OX40 (CD134) antibody.

This clone was observed once. The germline gives CDR1 SNHLY, CDR2 FYNNEI. CDR3 length equals 14 residues. V gave up 6 bases and J gave up 3 bases; unmatched junction bases: 4. Assay: immunoSEQ multiplex PCR; the TCRdb copy retains only in-frame clones and omits some. The sample lists about 50,000 clones; 70% to 90% were seen once. This TCR derives from an adult with an advanced solid tumor such as melanoma, head and neck, liver or kidney cancer. The sequencing here drew on CD4+ or CD8+ T cells sorted from blood, taken in a trial of the OX40 agonist ivuxolimab. The chain recombines TRBV2 with TRBJ1-3; 8 nucleotides agree with TRBD1. The CDR3: CASSAGTGGNTIYF. CDR3 bases: TGTGCCAGCAGCGCTGGGACAGGTGGAAACACCATATATTTT.